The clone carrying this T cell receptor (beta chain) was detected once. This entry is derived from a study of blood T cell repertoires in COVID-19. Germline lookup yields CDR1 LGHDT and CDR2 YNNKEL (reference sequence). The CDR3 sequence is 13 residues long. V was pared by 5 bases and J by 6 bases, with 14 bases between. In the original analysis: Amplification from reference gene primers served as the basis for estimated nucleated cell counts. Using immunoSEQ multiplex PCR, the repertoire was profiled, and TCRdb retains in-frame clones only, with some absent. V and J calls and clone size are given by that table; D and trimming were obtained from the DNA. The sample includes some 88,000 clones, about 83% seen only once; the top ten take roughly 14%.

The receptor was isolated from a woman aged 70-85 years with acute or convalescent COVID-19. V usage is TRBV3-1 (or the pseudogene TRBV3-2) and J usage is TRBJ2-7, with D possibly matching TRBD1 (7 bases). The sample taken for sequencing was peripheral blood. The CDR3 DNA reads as TGTGCCAGCAGCTTCCAGGGGGGAGGCGAGCAGTACGTC. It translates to CASSFQGGGEQYV.